The rows below give T cell receptor beta chains drawn from one sample of a study of blood T cell repertoires in COVID-19. Assay: immunoSEQ multiplex PCR; the TCRdb copy retains only in-frame clones and omits some. Of fewer than 20,000 clones in the sample, just over 90% were seen once. The sample was peripheral blood. The receptor set was obtained from a human donor in a cohort sampled during active COVID-19. Each CDR3 is given with its conserved first and last residue. The D gene is left open where the match is weak. Clone size is shown for a subset of rows, as once, few, many or a class of expanded clone.

TRBJ2-2	TRBV7-6	once	TRBD2	CASSPPTSGVGTGELFF	TGTGCCAGCAGCCCCCCCACTAGCGGGGTGGGCACCGGGGAGCTGTTTTTT
TRBJ2-1	TRBV25-1	.	TRBD2	CASTPSGSYNEQFF	TGTGCCAGCACTCCTAGCGGGAGTTACAATGAGCAGTTCTTC
TRBJ2-2	TRBV5-1	.	TRBD2	CASSLLSSGGSFTGELFF	TGCGCCAGCAGCTTGTTGTCTAGCGGGGGTTCGTTCACCGGGGAGCTGTTTTTT
TRBJ1-4	TRBV30	.	.	CAWRHPELASEKLFF	TGTGCCTGGAGGCACCCGGAGTTAGCTAGTGAAAAACTGTTTTTT
TRBJ2-5	TRBV10-3	.	TRBD1	CAISDRTGLGETQYF	TGTGCCATCAGTGATCGGACAGGGCTAGGAGAGACCCAGTACTTC
TRBJ1-6	TRBV7-2	.	.	CASSLAGRGTHNSPLHF	TGTGCCAGCAGCTTAGCGGGGCGAGGTACCCATAATTCACCCCTCCACTTT
TRBJ2-7	TRBV5-6	.	.	CASSLLLLADYEQYF	TGTGCCAGCAGCTTGTTGTTACTAGCAGACTACGAGCAGTACTTC
TRBJ2-7	TRBV14	.	TRBD1	CASSQGTGFSYEQYF	TGTGCCAGCAGCCAAGGGACAGGGTTTTCCTACGAGCAGTACTTC
TRBJ2-7	TRBV4-2	.	TRBD2	CASSRSGLAGEYF	TGTGCCAGCAGCCGATCGGGACTAGCGGGAGAGTACTTC
TRBJ1-2	TRBV28	.	TRBD1	CASQGGGSNYGYTF	TGTGCCAGCCAAGGGGGCGGTTCAAACTATGGCTACACCTTC
TRBJ2-5	TRBV19	.	TRBD2	CASSPREGETQYF	TGTGCCAGTAGTCCGCGGGAGGGAGAGACCCAGTACTTC
TRBJ2-2	TRBV6-6	.	TRBD1	CASSSKGGANTGELFF	TGTGCCAGCAGTTCCAAAGGGGGCGCAAACACCGGGGAGCTGTTTTTT
TRBJ2-7	TRBV15	.	TRBD2	CATSRGASGSYEQYF	TGTGCCACCAGCAGAGGGGCTAGCGGCTCCTACGAGCAGTACTTC
TRBJ2-1	TRBV7-3	.	.	CASSLGHSQRGSYNEQFF	TGTGCCAGCAGCCTGGGACACTCGCAAAGGGGCTCCTACAATGAGCAGTTCTTC
TRBJ2-7	TRBV5-6	.	.	CASSLGAVPSRQYF	TGTGCCAGCAGCTTAGGAGCAGTCCCCTCGCGGCAGTACTTC
TRBJ2-5	TRBV5-4	.	.	CASSAGTFQETQYF	TGTGCCAGTAGTGCGGGCACCTTCCAAGAGACCCAGTACTTC
TRBJ2-5	TRBV24-1	.	TRBD1	CATQAGQGGSQETQYF	TGTGCCACTCAGGCAGGACAGGGGGGATCCCAAGAGACCCAGTACTTC
TRBJ2-1	TRBV19	.	.	CASETRGSSYNEQFF	TGTGCCAGTGAAACAAGGGGATCCTCTTACAATGAGCAGTTCTTC
TRBJ2-5	TRBV21-1	.	.	CASSKALLRGQETQYF	TGTGCCAGCAGCAAAGCGCTTTTGAGGGGGCAAGAGACCCAGTACTTC
TRBJ2-4	TRBV4-3	.	TRBD1	CASSHQPGQGSAAKNIQYF	TGCGCCAGCAGCCACCAACCGGGACAGGGGAGCGCGGCCAAAAACATTCAGTACTTC
TRBJ2-7	TRBV7-9	.	.	CASSTIATGSYEQYF	TGTGCCAGCAGCACCATTGCGACGGGTTCCTACGAGCAGTACTTC
TRBJ1-4	TRBV6-6	few	.	CASSSTGTGGGELFF	TGTGCCAGCAGTTCAACCGGGACTGGCGGCGGGGAACTGTTTTTT
TRBJ2-6	TRBV7-2	.	TRBD2	CASSPTSGRASGANVPTF	TGTGCCAGCAGCCCAACTAGCGGGAGAGCCTCTGGGGCCAACGTCCCGACTTTC
TRBJ2-5	TRBV27	.	.	CASTGQNQETQYF	TGTGCCAGCACCGGACAGAACCAAGAGACCCAGTACTTC
TRBJ2-3	TRBV11-3	.	TRBD1	CASSSRQGPDTQYF	TGTGCCAGCAGCTCTCGACAGGGCCCAGATACGCAGTATTTT
TRBJ1-5	TRBV4-1	.	.	CASSLLAGGNQPQHF	TGCGCCAGCAGCCTCCTCGCGGGGGGCAATCAGCCCCAGCATTTT
TRBJ2-7	TRBV12-5	.	TRBD2	CASGLAGLAGTYEQYF	TGTGCTAGTGGTTTGGCCGGACTAGCGGGGACCTACGAGCAGTACTTC
TRBJ1-4	TRBV7-9	.	TRBD1	CASSPGGQGDFNEKLFF	TGTGCCAGCAGCCCGGGGGGGCAGGGGGACTTTAATGAAAAACTGTTTTTT
TRBJ2-3	TRBV5-1	.	.	CASSLVRSDYTQYF	TGCGCCAGCAGCTTGGTCAGATCCGATTATACGCAGTATTTT